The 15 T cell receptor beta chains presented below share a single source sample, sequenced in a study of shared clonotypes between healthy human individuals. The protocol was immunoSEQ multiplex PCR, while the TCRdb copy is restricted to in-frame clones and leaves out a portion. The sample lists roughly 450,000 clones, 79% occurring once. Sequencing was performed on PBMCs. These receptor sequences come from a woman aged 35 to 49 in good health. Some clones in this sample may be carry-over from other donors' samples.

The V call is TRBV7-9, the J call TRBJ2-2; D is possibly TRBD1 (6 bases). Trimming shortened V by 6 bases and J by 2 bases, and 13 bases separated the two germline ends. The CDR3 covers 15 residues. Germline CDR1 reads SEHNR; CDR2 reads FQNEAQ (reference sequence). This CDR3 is CASRSGQLNTGELFF. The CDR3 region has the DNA TGTGCCAGCAGATCCGGACAGCTCAACACCGGGGAGCTGTTTTTT.

CDR3 region: CAWSRQGHGYTF. CDR3 DNA sequence: TGTGCCTGGAGTCGACAGGGCCATGGCTACACCTTC. J is TRBJ1-2 and V is TRBV30; 7 nucleotides agree with TRBD1. The trim removed 2 bases at V and 6 bases at J, leaving 3 bases unmatched. This CDR3 comprises 12 residues. Germline CDR1 and CDR2: GTSNPN and SVGIG (reference sequence).

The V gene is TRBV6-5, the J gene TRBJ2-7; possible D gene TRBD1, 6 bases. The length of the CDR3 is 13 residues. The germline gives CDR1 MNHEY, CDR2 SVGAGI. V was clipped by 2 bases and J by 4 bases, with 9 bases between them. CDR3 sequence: CASSYLRGYEQYF. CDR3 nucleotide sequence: TGTGCCAGCAGTTACCTCAGGGGATACGAGCAGTACTTC.

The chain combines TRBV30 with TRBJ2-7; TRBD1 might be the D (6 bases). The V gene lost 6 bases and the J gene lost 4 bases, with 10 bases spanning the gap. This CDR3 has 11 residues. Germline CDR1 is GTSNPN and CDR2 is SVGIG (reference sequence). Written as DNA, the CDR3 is TGTGCCTGTGGGGGCTTATACGAGCAGTACTTC. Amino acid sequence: CACGGLYEQYF. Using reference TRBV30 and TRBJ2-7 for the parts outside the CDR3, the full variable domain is SQTIHQWPATLVQPVGSPLSLECTVEGTSNPNLYWYRQAAGRGLQLLFYSVGIGQISSEVPQNLSASRPQDRQFILSSKKLLLSDSGFYLCACGGLYEQYFGPGTRLTVT.

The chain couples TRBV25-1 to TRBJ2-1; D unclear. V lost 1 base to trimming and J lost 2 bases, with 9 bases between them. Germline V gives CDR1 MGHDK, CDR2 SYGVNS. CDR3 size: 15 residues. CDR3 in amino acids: CASSELTGAYNEQFF. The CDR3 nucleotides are TGTGCCAGCAGTGAATTAACCGGAGCCTACAATGAGCAGTTCTTC.

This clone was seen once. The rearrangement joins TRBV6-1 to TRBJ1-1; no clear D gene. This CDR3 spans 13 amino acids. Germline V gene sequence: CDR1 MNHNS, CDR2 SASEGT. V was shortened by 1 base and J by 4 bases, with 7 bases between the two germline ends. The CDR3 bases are TGTGCCAGCAGTGAAGTAGACGCCACTGAAGCTTTCTTT. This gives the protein CASSEVDATEAFF.

CDR3 sequence: CASSKEGYNEQFF. In nucleotides, the CDR3 is TGTGCCAGCAGCAAAGAAGGTTACAATGAGCAGTTCTTC. The chain recombines TRBV21-1 with TRBJ2-1. TRBV21-1 is a listed pseudogene. The CDR3 is 13 residues long.

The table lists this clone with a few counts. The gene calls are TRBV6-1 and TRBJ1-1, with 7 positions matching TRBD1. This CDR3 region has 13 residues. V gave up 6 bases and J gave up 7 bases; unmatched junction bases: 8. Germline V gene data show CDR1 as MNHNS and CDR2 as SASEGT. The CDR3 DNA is TGTGCCAGCAGGGATCGAGACAGGGTTGAAGCTTTCTTT. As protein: CASRDRDRVEAFF.

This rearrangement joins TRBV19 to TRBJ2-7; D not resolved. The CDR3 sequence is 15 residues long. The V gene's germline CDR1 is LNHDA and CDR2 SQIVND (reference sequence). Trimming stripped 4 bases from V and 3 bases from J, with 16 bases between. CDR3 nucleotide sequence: TGTGCCAGTAGTAGTCAAGGTGGAGCAGACTACGAGCAGTACTTC. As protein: CASSSQGGADYEQYF.

Written as DNA, the CDR3 is TGTGCCAGTACCCAGGACAGGGCCCCCTACAATGAGCAGTTCTTC. Amino acid sequence: CASTQDRAPYNEQFF. The V call is TRBV19, the J call TRBJ2-1; the match to TRBD1 covers 8 bases. After removal of 7 bases from V and 2 bases from J, the junction contained 7 bases not matched to a gene. The CDR3 is 15 amino acids. From germline, CDR1 is LNHDA and CDR2 SQIVND (reference sequence). Together with reference TRBV19 and TRBJ2-1, the CDR3 gives the full variable domain: DGGITQSPKYLFRKEGQNVTLSCEQNLNHDAMYWYRQDPGQGLRLIYYSQIVNDFQKGDIAEGYSVSREKKESFPLTVTSAQKNPTAFYLCASTQDRAPYNEQFFGPGTRLTVL.

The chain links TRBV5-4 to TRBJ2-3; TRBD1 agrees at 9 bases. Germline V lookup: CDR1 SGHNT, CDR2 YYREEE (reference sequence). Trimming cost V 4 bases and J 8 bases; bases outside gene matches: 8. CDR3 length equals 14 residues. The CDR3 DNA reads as TGTGCCAGCAGCGTGGGACAGGGAGTAGGTACGCAGTATTTT. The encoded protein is CASSVGQGVGTQYF.

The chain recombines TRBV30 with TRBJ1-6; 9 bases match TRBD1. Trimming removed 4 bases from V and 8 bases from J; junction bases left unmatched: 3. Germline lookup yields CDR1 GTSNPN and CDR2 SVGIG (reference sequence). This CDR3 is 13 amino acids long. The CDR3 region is CAWTTGGDSPLHF. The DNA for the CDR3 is TGTGCCTGGACGACAGGGGGAGATTCACCCCTCCACTTT. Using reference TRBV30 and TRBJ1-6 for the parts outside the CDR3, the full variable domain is SQTIHQWPATLVQPVGSPLSLECTVEGTSNPNLYWYRQAAGRGLQLLFYSVGIGQISSEVPQNLSASRPQDRQFILSSKKLLLSDSGFYLCAWTTGGDSPLHFGNGTRLTVT.

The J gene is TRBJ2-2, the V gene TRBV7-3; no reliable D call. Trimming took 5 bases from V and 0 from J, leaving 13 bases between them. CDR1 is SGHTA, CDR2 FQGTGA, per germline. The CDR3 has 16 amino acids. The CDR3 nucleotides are TGTGCCAGCAGCCCCATGGCCCTTCCGAACACCGGGGAGCTGTTTTTT. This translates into CASSPMALPNTGELFF.

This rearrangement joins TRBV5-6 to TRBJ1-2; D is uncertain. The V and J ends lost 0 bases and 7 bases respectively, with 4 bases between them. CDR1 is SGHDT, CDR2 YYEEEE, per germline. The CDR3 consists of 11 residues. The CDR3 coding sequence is TGTGCCAGCAGCTTGGGTTTTGGCTACACCTTC. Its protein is CASSLGFGYTF.

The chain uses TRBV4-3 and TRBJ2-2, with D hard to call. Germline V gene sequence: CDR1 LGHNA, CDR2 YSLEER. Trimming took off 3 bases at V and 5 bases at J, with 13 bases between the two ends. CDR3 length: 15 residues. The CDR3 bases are TGCGCCAGCAGCCAGCATGTGCCTTGGACCGGGGAGCTGTTTTTT. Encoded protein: CASSQHVPWTGELFF.